This TCR beta chain emerged from a study of cytomegalovirus exposure and HLA in healthy donors. With respect to this clone: Its cognate antigen is unknown.

Findings and caveats of the study: Cytomegalovirus-associated TCR beta chains were listed, numbering roughly 150.

PCR employed 60 Vbeta and 13 Jbeta primers. Authors' processing steps: The authors later counted about 80 million unique TCR beta chains, some 10 million of them shared. Measured with immunoSEQ multiplex PCR; TCRdb has only the in-frame clones, and not every one. V and J calls and clone size come straight from that table; D and trimming were deduced from the DNA. The data show 120,000 to 150,000 clones, approximately 81% seen once. V dropped 3 bases and J dropped 4; count of bases not matched to a gene: 5. CDR1 and CDR2 from the germline V gene are GTSNPN and SVGIG (reference sequence). The CDR3 is 13 residues long.

This TCR came from a woman in her 40s in good health and CMV-seropositive. Sequencing used PBMCs. V usage is TRBV30 and J usage is TRBJ1-1; 7 nucleotides agree with TRBD1. The CDR3 nucleotides read TGTGCCTGGAGGCAGGGGGTCCGCACTGAAGCTTTCTTT. Translated, it gives CAWRQGVRTEAFF.